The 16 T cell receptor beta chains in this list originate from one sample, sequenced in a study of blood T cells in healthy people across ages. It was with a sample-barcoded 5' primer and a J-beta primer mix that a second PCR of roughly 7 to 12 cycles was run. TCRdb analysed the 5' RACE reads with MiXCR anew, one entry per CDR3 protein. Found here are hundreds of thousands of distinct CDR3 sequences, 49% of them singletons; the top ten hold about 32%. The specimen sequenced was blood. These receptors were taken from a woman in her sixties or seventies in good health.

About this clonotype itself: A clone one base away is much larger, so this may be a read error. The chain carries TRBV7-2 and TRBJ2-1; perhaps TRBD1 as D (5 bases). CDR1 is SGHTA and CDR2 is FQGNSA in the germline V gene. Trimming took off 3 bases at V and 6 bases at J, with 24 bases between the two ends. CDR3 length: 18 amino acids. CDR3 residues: CASSFDSPEGPKGNEQFF. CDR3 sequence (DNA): TGTGCCAGCAGCTTCGACAGCCCGGAAGGGCCTAAAGGCAATGAGCAGTTCTTC.

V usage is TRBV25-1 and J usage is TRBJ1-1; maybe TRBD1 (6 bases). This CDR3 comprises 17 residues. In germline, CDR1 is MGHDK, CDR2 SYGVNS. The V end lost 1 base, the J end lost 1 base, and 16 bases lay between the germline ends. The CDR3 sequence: CASSESKPGQRNTEAFF. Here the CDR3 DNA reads TGTGCCAGCAGTGAATCGAAACCGGGACAAAGGAACACTGAAGCTTTCTTT.

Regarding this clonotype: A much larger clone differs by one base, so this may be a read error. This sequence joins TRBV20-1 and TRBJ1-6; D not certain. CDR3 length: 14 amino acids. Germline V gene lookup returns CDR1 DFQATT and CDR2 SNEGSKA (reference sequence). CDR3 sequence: CSARDLTVNSPPHF. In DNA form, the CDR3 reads TGCAGTGCTAGAGATCTTACAGTCAATTCACCCCCCCACTTT.

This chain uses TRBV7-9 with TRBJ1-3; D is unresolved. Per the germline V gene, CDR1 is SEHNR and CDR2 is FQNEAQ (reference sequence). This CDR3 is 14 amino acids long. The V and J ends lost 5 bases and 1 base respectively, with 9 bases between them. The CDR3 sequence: CASSETSSGNTIYF. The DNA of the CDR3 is TGTGCCAGCAGCGAGACAAGTTCTGGAAACACCATATATTTT.

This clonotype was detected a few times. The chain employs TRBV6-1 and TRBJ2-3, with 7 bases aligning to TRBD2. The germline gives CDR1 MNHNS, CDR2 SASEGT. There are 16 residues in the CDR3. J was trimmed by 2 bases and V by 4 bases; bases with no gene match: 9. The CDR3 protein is CASSAKLGDYTDTQYF. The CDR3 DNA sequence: TGTGCCAGCAGTGCTAAGCTGGGGGACTACACAGATACGCAGTATTTT.

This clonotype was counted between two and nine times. The CDR3 nucleotides read TGTGCCACCAAATTCGCAGATACGCAGTATTTT. Residues: CATKFADTQYF. The V and J genes are TRBV6-2 or TRBV6-3 and TRBJ2-3; D gene unclear. The CDR3 runs to 11 residues. CDR1 and CDR2 (germline): MNHEY, SVGEGT. V lost 10 bases, J lost 4 bases, and 9 bases lay in between.

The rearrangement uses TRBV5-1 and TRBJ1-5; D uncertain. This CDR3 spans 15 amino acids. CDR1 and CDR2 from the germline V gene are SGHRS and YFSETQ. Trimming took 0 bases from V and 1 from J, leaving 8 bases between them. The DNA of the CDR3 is TGCGCCAGCAGCTTGGACCTGGGGAGCAATCAGCCCCAGCATTTT. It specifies CASSLDLGSNQPQHF.

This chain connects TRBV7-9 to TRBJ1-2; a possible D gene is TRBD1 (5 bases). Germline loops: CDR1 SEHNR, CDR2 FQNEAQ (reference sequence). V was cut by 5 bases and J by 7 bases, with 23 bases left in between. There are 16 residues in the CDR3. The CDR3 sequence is CASSPGASPTRGGYTF. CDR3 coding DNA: TGTGCCAGCAGCCCCGGGGCCTCCCCGACCCGGGGTGGCTACACCTTC.

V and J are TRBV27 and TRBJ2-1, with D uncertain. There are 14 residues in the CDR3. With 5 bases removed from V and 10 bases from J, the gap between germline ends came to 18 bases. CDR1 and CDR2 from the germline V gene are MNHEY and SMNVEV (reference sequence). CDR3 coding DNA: TGTGCCAGCAGTCAGACTCTAACGTCCAAGGAGCAGTTCTTC. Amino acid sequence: CASSQTLTSKEQFF.

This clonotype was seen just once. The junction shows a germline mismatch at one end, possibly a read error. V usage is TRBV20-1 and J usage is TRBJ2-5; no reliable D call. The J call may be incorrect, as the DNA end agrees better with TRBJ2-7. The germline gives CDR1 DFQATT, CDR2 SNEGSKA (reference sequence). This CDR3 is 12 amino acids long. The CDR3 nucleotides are TGCAGGGCTACTTACTCCGGCAACGAGCAGTACTTC. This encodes CRATYSGNEQYF.

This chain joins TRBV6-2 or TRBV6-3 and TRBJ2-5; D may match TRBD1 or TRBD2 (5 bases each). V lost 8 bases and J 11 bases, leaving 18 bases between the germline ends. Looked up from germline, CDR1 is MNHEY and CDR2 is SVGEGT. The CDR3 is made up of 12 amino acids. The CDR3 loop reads CASRDPTGEQYF. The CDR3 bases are TGTGCCAGCCGGGACCCTACTGGGGAGCAGTACTTC.

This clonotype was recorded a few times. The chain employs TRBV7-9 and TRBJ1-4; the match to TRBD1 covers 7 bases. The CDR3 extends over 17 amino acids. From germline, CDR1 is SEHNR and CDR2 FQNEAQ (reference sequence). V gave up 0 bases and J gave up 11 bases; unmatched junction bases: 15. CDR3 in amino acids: CASSLAIRGQAGDKLFF. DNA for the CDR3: TGTGCCAGCAGCTTAGCCATCAGAGGACAGGCAGGGGACAAACTGTTTTTT.

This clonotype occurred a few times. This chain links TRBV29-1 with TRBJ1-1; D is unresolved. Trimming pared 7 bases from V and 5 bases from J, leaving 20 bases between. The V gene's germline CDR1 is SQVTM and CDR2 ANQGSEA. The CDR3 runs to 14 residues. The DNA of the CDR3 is TGCAGCGCTACACCGGCCCGCTCGTATACTGAAGCTTTCTTT. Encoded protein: CSATPARSYTEAFF.

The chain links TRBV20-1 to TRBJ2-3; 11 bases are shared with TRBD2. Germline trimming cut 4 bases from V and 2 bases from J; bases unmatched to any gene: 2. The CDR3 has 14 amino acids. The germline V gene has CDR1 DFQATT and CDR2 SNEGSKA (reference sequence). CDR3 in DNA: TGCAGTGCTAAGACTAGCGGGATCACAGATACGCAGTATTTT. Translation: CSAKTSGITDTQYF.

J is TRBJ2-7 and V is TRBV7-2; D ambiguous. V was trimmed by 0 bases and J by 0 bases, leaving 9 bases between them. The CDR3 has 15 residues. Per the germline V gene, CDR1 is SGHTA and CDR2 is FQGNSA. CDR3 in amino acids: CASSLAPQSSYEQYF. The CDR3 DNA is TGTGCCAGCAGCTTAGCGCCTCAGAGCTCCTACGAGCAGTACTTC.

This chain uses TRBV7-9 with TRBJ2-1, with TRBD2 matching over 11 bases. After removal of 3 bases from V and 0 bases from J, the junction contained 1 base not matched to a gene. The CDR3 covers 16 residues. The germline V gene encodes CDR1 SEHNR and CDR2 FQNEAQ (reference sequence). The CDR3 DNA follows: TGTGCCAGCAGCTTTAGCGGGAGGGGCTCCTACAATGAGCAGTTCTTC. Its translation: CASSFSGRGSYNEQFF.